The present entry profiles one T cell receptor (beta chain) with its context. The data originate from a study of blood T cell repertoires in COVID-19. Across the whole study: Sample material is recorded as cDNA or gDNA derived from T cells, B-cell-depleted T cells, or PBMCs.

The authors' processing: From reference gene primer amplification, estimates of nucleated cell counts were derived. Measured with immunoSEQ multiplex PCR; TCRdb has only the in-frame clones, and not every one. V, J and clone size reflect that table, while D and trimming were determined from the DNA. In the table there are 100,000 to 120,000 clones, over 75% of which are singletons. The TCR sequence derives from an elderly woman with active or convalescent COVID-19. Sequencing was performed on peripheral blood.

CDR3 protein: CASSLGAGSNYGYTF. The CDR3 DNA is TGCGCCAGCAGCTTGGGGGCGGGATCGAACTATGGCTACACCTTC. The chain combines TRBV5-1 with TRBJ1-2; D is uncertain. CDR3 length: 15 amino acids. Trimming removed 0 bases at V and 2 bases at J, with 11 bases between. The germline CDR1 and CDR2 sequences are SGHRS and YFSETQ.